One T cell receptor (beta chain) is described in this entry. Its matching antigen is unknown. The data were obtained in a study of OX40 agonist ivuxolimab in advanced cancers. Study-level information: Hepatocellular carcinoma, melanoma, renal cell or head and neck cancer occurred in dose-escalation patients.

General observations from the study: Among the least clonally expanded were partial responders at 0.1-3.0 mg/kg.

There are 14 residues in the CDR3. Deletions cut 0 bases from V and 2 bases from J, with 8 bases between. From germline, CDR1 is SGHRS and CDR2 YFSETQ. Any history of autoimmune disease or systemic immunosuppression disqualified patients. With baseline, cycle 4 day 1, and cycle 7 day 1 as timepoints, blood was sampled. Produced via immunoSEQ multiplex PCR; TCRdb's table is partial and in-frame only. The sample includes roughly 65,000 clones, just over 90% of them seen just once. This clonotype was sampled from an adult with an advanced solid tumor such as melanoma, head and neck, liver or kidney cancer. The starting material was CD4+ or CD8+ T cells sorted from blood, obtained in a trial of the OX40 agonist ivuxolimab. J is TRBJ1-1 and V is TRBV5-1, with D uncertain. The CDR3 protein is CASSLVQQNTEAFF. DNA for the CDR3: TGCGCCAGCAGCTTGGTTCAGCAAAACACTGAAGCTTTCTTT.